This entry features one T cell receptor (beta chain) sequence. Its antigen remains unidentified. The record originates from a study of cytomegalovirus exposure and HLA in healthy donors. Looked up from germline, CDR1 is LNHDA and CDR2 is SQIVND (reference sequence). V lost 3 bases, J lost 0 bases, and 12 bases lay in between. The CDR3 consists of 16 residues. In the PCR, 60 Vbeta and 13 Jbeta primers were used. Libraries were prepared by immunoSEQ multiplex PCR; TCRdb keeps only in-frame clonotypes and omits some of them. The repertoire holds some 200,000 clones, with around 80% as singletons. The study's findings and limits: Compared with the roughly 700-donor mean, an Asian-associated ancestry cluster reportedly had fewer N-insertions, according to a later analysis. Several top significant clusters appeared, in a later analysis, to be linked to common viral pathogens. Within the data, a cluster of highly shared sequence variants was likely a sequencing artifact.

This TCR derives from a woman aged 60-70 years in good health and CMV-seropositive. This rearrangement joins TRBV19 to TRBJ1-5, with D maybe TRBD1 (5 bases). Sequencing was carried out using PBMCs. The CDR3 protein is CASSIGAQYSNQPQHF. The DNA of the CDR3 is TGTGCCAGTAGTATTGGGGCACAATATAGCAATCAGCCCCAGCATTTT.